This T cell receptor beta chain was recovered during a study of PD-1 blockade in classical Hodgkin lymphoma. All trial patients relapsed after autologous stem cell transplantation. The CD4+ T cells used were purified from thawed PBMCs through magnetic negative selection. Classifying best responses yielded complete response, partial response or progressive disease. Overall study findings and caveats: A significant rise in TCR diversity was seen by C4D1 for CD4+ cells but not for CD8+ cells. Healthy donors reportedly exceeded newly diagnosed patients in baseline TCR diversity.

Of note for this clone: Antigen unknown.

This CDR3 comprises 15 residues. V dropped 7 bases and J dropped 0 bases, with 10 bases sitting between them. Germline V gene sequence: CDR1 MNHNS, CDR2 SASEGT. Sequencing used immunoSEQ multiplex PCR; TCRdb keeps in-frame clones, though not all of them. The table has some 4,000 clones, about 78% seen once. This TCR was recovered from a human donor with classical Hodgkin lymphoma. The rearrangement joins TRBV6-1 to TRBJ1-6; D is ambiguous. The specimen comprised CD4+ T cells from blood, sampled at baseline. In DNA form, the CDR3 reads TGTGCCAGCAAGTTAGGGATCTCCTATAATTCACCCCTCCACTTT. It translates to CASKLGISYNSPLHF.